This passage covers 27 T cell receptor beta chains from one sample sequenced in a study of T-cell memory formation after mild COVID-19. Each CDR3 protein gets one entry after TCRdb re-called the 5' RACE reads with MiXCR. Of some 490,000 distinct CDR3 sequences in the sample, roughly 18% were seen once. The sequenced sample was PBMCs or a T cell subset sorted from them (not recorded which). All receptors come from an adult woman who had mild COVID-19 (a few samples of this study predate the infection). Cell type and time point are not known.

This clonotype was seen more than once but under ten times. J is TRBJ2-5 and V is TRBV5-4; TRBD2 matches at 11 bases. V shed 5 bases, J shed 0 bases, and the junction held 12 bases outside the gene matches. The CDR3 runs to 18 residues. CDR1 and CDR2 (germline): SGHNT, YYREEE (reference sequence). CDR3 amino acids: CASSQNFLAGGYQETQYF. CDR3 DNA sequence: TGTGCCAGCAGTCAAAATTTCTTAGCGGGGGGGTACCAAGAGACCCAGTACTTC.

This clonotype showed up just once. This sequence joins TRBV27 and TRBJ2-3, with a tentative D call TRBD2 (6 bases). Trimming pared 2 bases from V and 4 bases from J, leaving 7 bases between. The length of the CDR3 is 13 residues. CDR1 is MNHEY, CDR2 SMNVEV, per germline (reference sequence). CDR3 sequence: CASSLPSADTQYF. In DNA form, the CDR3 reads TGTGCCAGCAGTTTACCTAGCGCAGATACGCAGTATTTT.

The sample holds a few counts of this clonotype. This chain uses TRBV12-3 or TRBV12-4 with TRBJ2-7, with D uncertain. The CDR3 is 12 amino acids. Trimming pared 8 bases from V and 2 bases from J, leaving 10 bases between. The CDR3, as DNA: TGTGCCAGCGCCCTGGGGACCTACGAGCAGTACTTC. The encoded protein is CASALGTYEQYF.

The chain carries TRBV9 and TRBJ2-3, with TRBD2 matching 12 bases. The CDR3 sequence is 16 residues long. Germline V gene lookup returns CDR1 SGDLS and CDR2 YYNGEE. Trimming at V came to 0 bases and at J to 6 bases, leaving 5 bases not matched to a gene. This chain's CDR3 is CASSVAPSGGADTQYF. DNA of the CDR3: TGTGCCAGCAGCGTAGCCCCTAGCGGGGGGGCGGATACGCAGTATTTT.

This clonotype has a handful of counts. This sequence joins TRBV12-3 or TRBV12-4 and TRBJ2-7; TRBD1 agrees at 7 bases. CDR3 length equals 13 residues. The V segment lost 6 bases and the J segment 1 base; nucleotides outside the gene matches: 3. As DNA, the CDR3 is TGTGCCAGCAGGGGACAGAGATCCTACGAGCAGTACTTC. Translation gives CASRGQRSYEQYF.

In this sample, this clonotype turned up a few times. This chain joins TRBV15 and TRBJ1-1; D uncertain. Trimming removed 6 bases at V and 1 base at J, with 12 bases between. The CDR3 runs 14 residues. Germline CDR1 LNHNV, CDR2 YYDKDF (reference sequence). The chain's CDR3 is CATRRPGKNTEAFF. CDR3 DNA sequence: TGTGCCACCAGACGACCCGGGAAGAACACTGAAGCTTTCTTT.

This chain joins TRBV7-2 and TRBJ2-1, with 7 bases that match TRBD2. After removal of 5 bases from V and 4 bases from J, the junction contained 14 bases not matched to a gene. The CDR3 contains 17 residues. CDR1 is SGHTA, CDR2 FQGNSA, per germline. The CDR3 sequence: CASSPRSGLGSYNEQFF. The DNA for the CDR3 is TGTGCCAGCAGCCCGCGTTCTGGACTAGGATCTTACAATGAGCAGTTCTTC.

This clonotype was detected only a few times. V is TRBV4-1 and J is TRBJ2-1; 14 positions match TRBD2. The CDR3 totals 16 residues. From germline, CDR1 is MGHRA and CDR2 YSYEKL. Trimming at V came to 4 bases and at J to 8 bases, leaving 7 bases not matched to a gene. CDR3 region: CASSRGLAGGVYEQFF. DNA for the CDR3: TGCGCCAGCAGCCGAGGACTAGCGGGGGGCGTCTATGAGCAGTTCTTC.

The rearrangement links TRBV20-1 to TRBJ1-2; the D gene is possibly TRBD1 (5 bases). From germline, CDR1 is DFQATT and CDR2 SNEGSKA (reference sequence). This CDR3 region has 11 residues. Trimming took off 7 bases at V and 5 bases at J, with 11 bases between the two ends. The CDR3 sequence is CSGPGSYGYTF. The CDR3 DNA is TGCAGTGGGCCAGGGTCATATGGCTACACCTTC.

This clonotype occurred a few times. The chain combines TRBV10-3 with TRBJ1-5; 9 positions agree with TRBD1. The ends lost 4 bases at V and 7 bases at J; junction bases unmatched: 2. The length of the CDR3 is 13 residues. CDR1 ENHRY and CDR2 SYGVKD come from the germline V gene. Written as DNA, the CDR3 is TGTGCCATCAGTGGGGACAGGGCCCAGCCCCAGCATTTT. Translated: CAISGDRAQPQHF.

This clonotype has more than one count but fewer than ten. V gene TRBV10-2 combines with J gene TRBJ1-5, with 9 bases fitting TRBD1. In germline, CDR1 is WSHSY, CDR2 SAAADI. This CDR3 has 15 amino acids. J was trimmed by 6 bases and V by 3 bases; bases with no gene match: 6. As DNA, the CDR3 is TGCGCCAGCAGTGAATCTGGACAGGGGAGTCAGCCCCAGCATTTT. Translating it yields CASSESGQGSQPQHF.

The chain couples TRBV24-1 to TRBJ2-7; TRBD1 might be the D (6 bases). The length of the CDR3 is 14 residues. The germline V gene encodes CDR1 KGHDR and CDR2 SFDVKD. Trimming took 3 bases from V and 6 from J, leaving 14 bases between them. The CDR3 loop reads CATSDPGHLGEQYF. The CDR3 DNA sequence: TGTGCCACCAGTGATCCGGGACACCTCGGCGAGCAGTACTTC.

This clonotype was counted at least ten times. V and J are TRBV5-4 and TRBJ2-1; 11 nucleotides agree with TRBD2. This CDR3 has 16 amino acids. Germline values: CDR1 SGHNT, CDR2 YYREEE (reference sequence). With 4 bases clipped from V and 9 bases from J, the junction kept 12 bases outside the gene matches. The DNA of the CDR3 is TGTGCCAGCAGCCCACTCCGGCCTAGCGGGGGGACTGAGCAGTTCTTC. It is translated as CASSPLRPSGGTEQFF.

The CDR3, as DNA: TGTGCCAGCAGCTTACTCCGGGCAGACAGCTCCTACAATGAGCAGTTCTTC. It encodes CASSLLRADSSYNEQFF. The V gene is TRBV7-8, the J gene TRBJ2-1; a weak D match, TRBD1 (5 bases). CDR3 size: 17 residues. CDR1 is SGHVS, CDR2 FQNEAQ, per germline. V was cut by 2 bases and J by 0 bases, with 14 bases left in between.

The gene calls are TRBV7-7 and TRBJ1-6; 8 bases align to TRBD1. The CDR3 covers 15 residues. Germline loops: CDR1 SSHAT, CDR2 FNYEAQ (reference sequence). J gave up 7 bases and V 5 bases, and 7 bases lay outside the gene matches. The CDR3 nucleotides are TGTGCCAGCAGCCCCTCTCGGGACAGGAATTCACCCCTCCACTTT. Amino acids: CASSPSRDRNSPLHF.

This rearrangement joins TRBV7-3 to TRBJ2-1, with D unresolved. From germline, CDR1 is SGHTA and CDR2 FQGTGA. The CDR3 is 13 amino acids. Trimming removed 6 bases from V and 4 bases from J, with 10 bases in between. The CDR3, as DNA: TGTGCCAGCAGATTAGACTTGTACAATGAGCAGTTCTTC. Translation: CASRLDLYNEQFF.

The gene calls are TRBV20-1 and TRBJ1-3; D might be TRBD1 (5 bases). The CDR3 totals 13 residues. CDR1 DFQATT and CDR2 SNEGSKA come from the germline V gene (reference sequence). V was cut by 5 bases and J by 4 bases, with 12 bases left in between. CDR3 loop: CSAGGAGGNTIYF. CDR3 in DNA: TGCAGTGCTGGGGGAGCAGGGGGAAACACCATATATTTT.

V is TRBV5-1 and J is TRBJ2-5, with D unresolved. Germline values: CDR1 SGHRS, CDR2 YFSETQ. V lost 5 bases to trimming and J lost 2 bases, with 7 bases between them. There are 12 residues in the CDR3. The CDR3 nucleotides read TGCGCCAGCAGAGCAGGACAAGAGACCCAGTACTTC. It is translated as CASRAGQETQYF.

The CDR3, as DNA: TGTGCCACCACAGGGGAAGATACGCAGTATTTT. This sequence encodes CATTGEDTQYF. The genes are TRBV24-1 and TRBJ2-3, with a tentative D call TRBD1 (6 bases). In germline, CDR1 is KGHDR, CDR2 SFDVKD. The CDR3 extends over 11 amino acids. Trimming removed 8 bases at V and 5 bases at J, with 7 bases between.

This clonotype has just a few counts. This chain uses TRBV12-3 or TRBV12-4 with TRBJ2-5, with D tentatively TRBD1 (5 bases). The CDR3 consists of 14 residues. V was pared by 3 bases and J by 1 base, with 9 bases between. The CDR3 DNA reads as TGTGCCAGCAGTTTCTCCCAGGGCCAAGAGACCCAGTACTTC. Residues: CASSFSQGQETQYF.

This clonotype occurred many times. The chain joins TRBV19 to TRBJ2-7, with D possibly called TRBD1 or TRBD2 (5 bases each). CDR3 length: 14 amino acids. Germline values: CDR1 LNHDA, CDR2 SQIVND (reference sequence). V lost 6 bases and J 6 bases, leaving 18 bases between the germline ends. The CDR3 nucleotides read TGTGCCAGTAGCCAGACCGGGACCCCGCGCGAGCAGTACTTC. As protein: CASSQTGTPREQYF.

The chain combines TRBV7-2 with TRBJ2-6; D gene uncertain. CDR1 and CDR2 from the germline V gene are SGHTA and FQGNSA. V was shortened by 7 bases and J by 0 bases, with 4 bases between the two germline ends. This CDR3 comprises 13 residues. The CDR3 loop is CASKPSGANVLTF. As DNA, the CDR3 is TGTGCCAGCAAACCCTCTGGGGCCAACGTCCTGACTTTC.

This chain links TRBV6-6 with TRBJ1-1; D is unclear. V lost 4 bases and J lost 4, with 7 bases in between. CDR1 and CDR2 (germline): MNHNY, SVGAGI (reference sequence). The CDR3 loop spans 12 amino acids. CDR3 region: CASSSARTEAFF. The CDR3 DNA reads as TGTGCCAGCAGTTCCGCGCGCACTGAAGCTTTCTTT.

This clonotype has a handful of counts. The gene calls are TRBV30 and TRBJ2-2; D is perhaps TRBD2 (5 bases). Deletions cut 4 bases from V and 9 bases from J, with 9 bases between. The CDR3 runs to 11 residues. The germline CDR1 and CDR2 sequences are GTSNPN and SVGIG (reference sequence). In nucleotides, the CDR3 is TGTGCCTGGATGGGCGGGCGGGAGCTGTTTTTT. It is translated as CAWMGGRELFF.

The chain is built from TRBV25-1 and TRBJ1-2; D is unresolved. Trimming left V 6 bases short and J 1 base short, with 6 bases between. There are 12 residues in the CDR3. Looked up from germline, CDR1 is MGHDK and CDR2 is SYGVNS. The chain's CDR3 is CASSGGNYGYTF. The CDR3 coding sequence is TGTGCCAGCAGCGGCGGTAACTATGGCTACACCTTC.

This clonotype came up a few times. The chain has TRBV7-9 and TRBJ2-7; D tentatively reads TRBD1 or TRBD2 (5 bases each). Trimming took 4 bases from V and 2 from J, leaving 15 bases between them. This CDR3 contains 15 residues. Germline values: CDR1 SEHNR, CDR2 FQNEAQ (reference sequence). This CDR3 reads CASSYSGGDPYEQYF. For the CDR3, the DNA is TGTGCCAGCAGCTATAGTGGGGGAGACCCCTACGAGCAGTACTTC.

The V gene is TRBV27, the J gene TRBJ1-5; TRBD1 agrees at 7 bases. V dropped 4 bases and J dropped 3; count of bases not matched to a gene: 6. CDR3 length equals 15 residues. Germline assignment: CDR1 MNHEY and CDR2 SMNVEV (reference sequence). The CDR3 loop reads CASSSQGVNNQPQHF. CDR3 sequence (DNA): TGTGCCAGCAGTTCCCAGGGGGTAAACAATCAGCCCCAGCATTTT.